Listed below are T cell receptor beta chains from one sample, sequenced in a study of blood T cell repertoires in COVID-19. Here immunoSEQ multiplex PCR was the method, and the copy in TCRdb shows in-frame clones only, minus some. The data show around 63,000 clones, more than 70% seen once. The specimen sequenced was peripheral blood. The receptors were sampled from a man in his sixties with acute or convalescent COVID-19. The CDR3 runs from the conserved cysteine through the conserved F or W. The D gene is left open where the match is weak. Rows may omit the clone size; those that give it use once, few, many or a size class.

d_gene: .
v_gene: TRBV6-2/TRBV6-3
j_gene: TRBJ1-1
abundance: .
CDR3aa: CAGSYRVQGYTEAFF
CDR3nt: TGTGCCGGCAGTTACAGAGTTCAGGGCTACACTGAAGCTTTCTTT

d_gene: .
v_gene: TRBV9
j_gene: TRBJ2-1
abundance: .
CDR3aa: CASSVDGLAPFSLF
CDR3nt: TGTGCCAGCAGCGTAGACGGGCTAGCCCCCTTTTCGCTCTTC

d_gene: .
v_gene: TRBV21-1
j_gene: TRBJ1-2
abundance: .
CDR3aa: CASSKGLGQAYGYTF
CDR3nt: TGTGCCAGCAGCAAAGGGTTGGGACAGGCATATGGCTACACCTTC

d_gene: TRBD1
v_gene: TRBV19
j_gene: TRBJ1-6
abundance: few
CDR3aa: CASSRDRGPPSSPLHF
CDR3nt: TGTGCCAGTAGTCGGGACAGGGGCCCGCCGTCTTCACCCCTCCACTTT

d_gene: .
v_gene: TRBV7-2
j_gene: TRBJ1-2
abundance: .
CDR3aa: CASSLAPTGYGYTF
CDR3nt: TGTGCCAGCAGCCTGGCACCGACGGGCTATGGCTACACCTTC

d_gene: TRBD1
v_gene: TRBV4-3
j_gene: TRBJ1-2
abundance: .
CDR3aa: CASSQVRAGTGYGYTF
CDR3nt: TGCGCCAGCAGCCAAGTCAGGGCGGGGACAGGGTATGGCTACACCTTC

d_gene: .
v_gene: TRBV19
j_gene: TRBJ2-6
abundance: .
CDR3aa: CASSTAGYLGTSGANVLTF
CDR3nt: TGTGCCAGTAGTACGGCGGGGTACCTTGGGACCTCTGGGGCCAACGTCCTGACTTTC

d_gene: .
v_gene: TRBV10-2
j_gene: TRBJ1-1
abundance: few
CDR3aa: CASSDPPQGTNTEAFF
CDR3nt: TGCGCCAGCAGTGACCCCCCCCAGGGGACGAACACTGAAGCTTTCTTT

d_gene: .
v_gene: TRBV12-5
j_gene: TRBJ1-5
abundance: .
CDR3aa: CASRRARGQPQHF
CDR3nt: TGTGCTAGCAGAAGGGCTCGGGGTCAGCCCCAGCATTTT

d_gene: .
v_gene: TRBV2
j_gene: TRBJ1-1
abundance: .
CDR3aa: CASSAAENTEAFF
CDR3nt: TGTGCCAGCAGTGCTGCGGAGAACACTGAAGCTTTCTTT

d_gene: TRBD1
v_gene: TRBV9
j_gene: TRBJ2-7
abundance: .
CDR3aa: CASSVAGGTGEVQYF
CDR3nt: TGTGCCAGCAGCGTAGCTGGCGGGACAGGGGAGGTGCAGTACTTC

d_gene: TRBD2
v_gene: TRBV10-1
j_gene: TRBJ2-3
abundance: .
CDR3aa: CASSGLAGDTQYF
CDR3nt: TGCGCCAGCAGTGGCCTAGCGGGGGATACGCAGTATTTT

d_gene: .
v_gene: TRBV5-1
j_gene: TRBJ2-1
abundance: .
CDR3aa: CASSLSGGSNEQFF
CDR3nt: TGCGCCAGCAGCTTGAGCGGCGGGTCGAATGAGCAGTTCTTC

d_gene: .
v_gene: TRBV30
j_gene: TRBJ1-6
abundance: once
CDR3aa: CAWTYRVSYNSPLHF
CDR3nt: TGTGCCTGGACTTACAGAGTCTCCTATAATTCACCCCTCCACTTT

d_gene: .
v_gene: TRBV18
j_gene: TRBJ1-1
abundance: .
CDR3aa: CASSPPLAGTEAFF
CDR3nt: TGTGCCAGCTCACCGCCCTTGGCAGGGACTGAAGCTTTCTTT

d_gene: TRBD1
v_gene: TRBV4-3
j_gene: TRBJ1-6
abundance: .
CDR3aa: CASSQGGTVYNSPLHF
CDR3nt: TGCGCCAGCAGCCAGGGCGGGACAGTCTATAATTCACCCCTCCACTTT

d_gene: TRBD1
v_gene: TRBV6-6
j_gene: TRBJ2-7
abundance: .
CDR3aa: CASSYGTGINYEQYF
CDR3nt: TGTGCCAGCAGTTACGGGACAGGGATCAACTACGAGCAGTACTTC

d_gene: .
v_gene: TRBV18
j_gene: TRBJ1-1
abundance: .
CDR3aa: CASNLDSTNTEAFF
CDR3nt: TGTGCCAGCAATCTGGACAGTACCAACACTGAAGCTTTCTTT

d_gene: TRBD1
v_gene: TRBV6-6
j_gene: TRBJ2-5
abundance: .
CDR3aa: CASSGTGGWGETQYF
CDR3nt: TGTGCCAGCAGCGGGACAGGGGGCTGGGGAGAGACCCAGTACTTC

d_gene: TRBD1
v_gene: TRBV7-2
j_gene: TRBJ1-1
abundance: .
CDR3aa: CASSFGGGRNTEAFF
CDR3nt: TGTGCCAGCAGCTTCGGAGGGGGCCGGAACACTGAAGCTTTCTTT

d_gene: .
v_gene: TRBV30
j_gene: TRBJ1-6
abundance: .
CDR3aa: CAWSAGLTGLHF
CDR3nt: TGTGCCTGGAGTGCCGGCCTGACTGGCCTCCACTTT

d_gene: .
v_gene: TRBV7-8
j_gene: TRBJ1-5
abundance: .
CDR3aa: CASSLVQGTSNQPQHF
CDR3nt: TGTGCCAGCAGCTTAGTTCAGGGTACGAGCAATCAGCCCCAGCATTTT

d_gene: TRBD2
v_gene: TRBV6-5
j_gene: TRBJ2-1
abundance: few
CDR3aa: CASSYSPGGSYNEQFF
CDR3nt: TGTGCCAGCAGTTACTCCCCGGGGGGGTCCTACAATGAGCAGTTCTTC

d_gene: TRBD2
v_gene: TRBV27
j_gene: TRBJ2-5
abundance: .
CDR3aa: CASSFKRGVQETQYF
CDR3nt: TGTGCCAGCAGTTTTAAACGGGGGGTCCAAGAGACCCAGTACTTC

d_gene: .
v_gene: TRBV15
j_gene: TRBJ1-5
abundance: .
CDR3aa: CATSRPSGGGLFKGNQPQHF
CDR3nt: TGTGCCACCAGCAGACCCTCGGGGGGCGGTCTTTTCAAAGGCAATCAGCCCCAGCATTTT

d_gene: TRBD1
v_gene: TRBV6-5
j_gene: TRBJ2-1
abundance: once
CDR3aa: CASRGTGEKYNEQFF
CDR3nt: TGTGCCAGCAGGGGAACAGGGGAGAAATACAATGAGCAGTTCTTC

d_gene: .
v_gene: TRBV2
j_gene: TRBJ1-5
abundance: .
CDR3aa: CASSPQVNNQPQHF
CDR3nt: TGTGCCAGTTCCCCACAGGTTAACAATCAGCCCCAGCATTTT

d_gene: TRBD1
v_gene: TRBV5-1
j_gene: TRBJ1-1
abundance: .
CDR3aa: CASSKNRGTEAFF
CDR3nt: TGCGCCAGCAGTAAAAACAGGGGCACTGAAGCTTTCTTT

d_gene: .
v_gene: TRBV5-4
j_gene: TRBJ2-7
abundance: .
CDR3aa: CASSLDGGPYEQYF
CDR3nt: TGTGCCAGCAGCTTGGACGGGGGGCCCTACGAGCAGTACTTC

d_gene: .
v_gene: TRBV5-1
j_gene: TRBJ1-1
abundance: once
CDR3aa: CASSSRSGMNTEAFF
CDR3nt: TGCGCCAGCAGCTCCCGATCCGGGATGAACACTGAAGCTTTCTTT

d_gene: .
v_gene: TRBV14
j_gene: TRBJ1-2
abundance: .
CDR3aa: CASSAHPTANYGYTF
CDR3nt: TGTGCCAGCAGCGCCCACCCGACAGCTAACTATGGCTACACCTTC

d_gene: TRBD1
v_gene: TRBV2
j_gene: TRBJ1-2
abundance: .
CDR3aa: CASTGQGVGYTF
CDR3nt: TGTGCCAGCACAGGACAGGGGGTTGGCTACACCTTC

d_gene: .
v_gene: TRBV15
j_gene: TRBJ1-1
abundance: .
CDR3aa: CATSRDEGRGVFSHTEAFF
CDR3nt: TGTGCCACCAGCAGAGATGAGGGGCGCGGGGTTTTCTCGCACACTGAAGCTTTCTTT

d_gene: .
v_gene: TRBV7-2
j_gene: TRBJ1-1
abundance: once
CDR3aa: CASSLALAGNTEAFF
CDR3nt: TGTGCCAGCAGCTTAGCGCTGGCAGGGAACACTGAAGCTTTCTTT

d_gene: TRBD1
v_gene: TRBV3-1/TRBV3-2
j_gene: TRBJ1-1
abundance: .
CDR3aa: CASSLTGGRTEAFF
CDR3nt: TGTGCCAGCAGCCTGACAGGGGGGCGAACTGAAGCTTTCTTT

d_gene: .
v_gene: TRBV11-2
j_gene: TRBJ2-7
abundance: .
CDR3aa: CASSPWTDGYEQYF
CDR3nt: TGTGCCAGCAGCCCCTGGACAGATGGCTACGAGCAGTACTTC

d_gene: .
v_gene: TRBV28
j_gene: TRBJ2-7
abundance: once
CDR3aa: CASTAGFTYEQYF
CDR3nt: TGTGCCAGCACGGCGGGATTCACCTACGAGCAGTACTTC

d_gene: .
v_gene: TRBV7-3
j_gene: TRBJ1-1
abundance: .
CDR3aa: CASSLLQYTEAFF
CDR3nt: TGTGCCAGCAGCTTACTTCAGTACACTGAAGCTTTCTTT

d_gene: .
v_gene: TRBV19
j_gene: TRBJ1-2
abundance: .
CDR3aa: CASSPGQRDYGYTF
CDR3nt: TGTGCCAGTAGCCCAGGACAGAGGGACTATGGCTACACCTTC

d_gene: TRBD1
v_gene: TRBV10-2
j_gene: TRBJ1-2
abundance: .
CDR3aa: CASSQETGVRGYTF
CDR3nt: TGCGCCAGCAGTCAGGAGACAGGGGTGAGAGGCTACACCTTC

d_gene: TRBD2
v_gene: TRBV24-1
j_gene: TRBJ2-1
abundance: .
CDR3aa: CATSDSGTRADEQFF
CDR3nt: TGTGCCACCAGTGATTCTGGGACTAGGGCGGATGAGCAGTTCTTC